These T cell receptor beta chains were read from a single sample in a study of beta chain features in type 1 diabetes. Method: immunoSEQ multiplex PCR; TCRdb's copy keeps in-frame clones and lacks some. The sample consists of more than 20,000 clones, 60% to 75% of them appearing once. The material sequenced was Tregs from blood. The receptors were gathered from a woman between 40 and 55 years old in good health. Both conserved end residues are part of each CDR3. The order of the fields is V gene, clone size, D gene, J gene, CDR3 protein, CDR3 DNA. D genes are given only for firm matches. Not every row has a clone size; where given, it reads once, few, many or a size class.

>TRBV21-1|NA|NA|TRBJ2-7
CASSKEGGYHEQYF
TGTGCCAGCAGCAAAGAGGGGGGGTACCACGAGCAGTACTTC
>TRBV19|NA|NA|TRBJ2-3
CASRIRGGGAPDTQYF
TGTGCCAGTAGGATTCGTGGAGGGGGGGCCCCAGATACGCAGTATTTT
>TRBV6-1|NA|NA|TRBJ2-1
CASSESLNNEQFF
TGTGCCAGCAGTGAATCTCTAAACAATGAGCAGTTCTTC
>TRBV14|few|TRBD1|TRBJ2-7
CASSSGTGLYEQYF
TGTGCCAGCAGCTCCGGGACAGGCCTCTACGAGCAGTACTTC
>TRBV7-2|NA|NA|TRBJ2-1
CASSLVYGDNEQFF
TGTGCCAGCAGCTTAGTTTACGGGGACAATGAGCAGTTCTTC
>TRBV9|NA|NA|TRBJ2-7
CASTPRDEQYF
TGTGCCAGCACCCCGAGGGACGAGCAGTACTTC
>TRBV19|few|NA|TRBJ2-1
CASRQRQSYNEQFF
TGTGCCAGCCGGCAGAGGCAGAGCTACAATGAGCAGTTCTTC
>TRBV5-1|NA|NA|TRBJ1-6
CASSLQGGSPLHF
TGCGCCAGCAGCTTACAGGGCGGTTCACCCCTCCACTTT
>TRBV18|NA|NA|TRBJ1-1
CASSPAGSDWEVKAFF
TGTGCCAGCTCACCGGCAGGGTCGGATTGGGAGGTGAAAGCTTTCTTT
>TRBV6-6|once|TRBD1|TRBJ2-1
CASRYTGTGVNEQFF
TGTGCCAGCAGATACACCGGGACAGGGGTCAATGAGCAGTTCTTC
>TRBV2|NA|TRBD2|TRBJ2-3
CASSTSSSGPSTDTQYF
TGTGCCAGCAGTACCTCCTCTAGCGGGCCTAGCACAGATACGCAGTATTTT
>TRBV6-1|NA|TRBD2|TRBJ2-1
CASARGGTSSGEQFF
TGTGCCAGCGCCCGTGGGGGGACTAGTTCTGGTGAGCAGTTCTTC
>TRBV5-1|NA|NA|TRBJ2-7
CASHGGTYEQYF
TGCGCCAGCCACGGGGGAACCTACGAGCAGTACTTC
>TRBV2|NA|NA|TRBJ2-1
CASRDTWDLAGKQFF
TGTGCCAGCAGGGACACCTGGGATTTGGCGGGGAAGCAGTTCTTC
>TRBV2|NA|NA|TRBJ2-1
CASSDTGSYYNEQFF
TGTGCCAGCAGTGATACAGGCTCATACTACAATGAGCAGTTCTTC
>TRBV5-1|NA|NA|TRBJ1-1
CASNQAGTEAFF
TGCGCCAGCAACCAGGCGGGCACTGAAGCTTTCTTT
>TRBV16|NA|TRBD2|TRBJ2-2
CASSLGLANTGELFF
TGTGCCAGCAGCCTCGGACTAGCGAACACCGGGGAGCTGTTTTTT
>TRBV18|NA|TRBD1|TRBJ2-1
CASSPDQGAYNEQFF
TGTGCCAGCTCACCGGACCAGGGGGCATACAATGAGCAGTTCTTC
>TRBV2|NA|TRBD2|TRBJ2-1
CASSERGESYNEQFF
TGTGCCAGCAGTGAACGGGGGGAATCCTACAATGAGCAGTTCTTC
>TRBV7-9|few|NA|TRBJ1-4
CASSMAASEKLFF
TGTGCCAGCAGTATGGCGGCCAGCGAAAAACTGTTTTTT
>TRBV10-1|few|TRBD1|TRBJ1-5
CASSEGTGVNQPQHF
TGCGCCAGCAGTGAGGGGACAGGGGTCAATCAGCCCCAGCATTTT
>TRBV13|NA|NA|TRBJ2-1
CASSLRGGVSSYNEQFF
TGTGCCAGCAGCTTAAGGGGCGGGGTGAGCTCCTACAATGAGCAGTTCTTC
>TRBV29-1|few|TRBD2|TRBJ2-5
CSASLLAGAQYF
TGCAGCGCTTCACTTCTCGCGGGGGCCCAGTACTTC
>TRBV5-5|NA|TRBD1|TRBJ2-7
CASSRGTGPGEQYF
TGTGCCAGCAGCCGAGGGACAGGGCCAGGCGAGCAGTACTTC
>TRBV7-9|NA|TRBD2|TRBJ2-2
CASSLASGGFLNTGELFF
TGTGCCAGCAGCTTAGCTAGCGGGGGGTTCCTGAACACCGGGGAGCTGTTTTTT
>TRBV9|NA|TRBD2|TRBJ2-1
CASSVGLAGARRGNEQFF
TGTGCCAGCAGCGTAGGCCTAGCGGGGGCCCGAAGAGGCAATGAGCAGTTCTTC
>TRBV10-3|NA|NA|TRBJ2-1
CATTTPGRDEQFF
TGTGCCACCACCACCCCCGGGAGAGATGAGCAGTTCTTC
>TRBV7-2|NA|TRBD1|TRBJ2-7
CASSFAGTGAYEQYF
TGTGCCAGCAGCTTTGCCGGGACAGGGGCCTACGAGCAGTACTTC
>TRBV7-9|NA|TRBD1|TRBJ1-1
CASSSQGITEAFF
TGTGCCAGCAGCTCACAGGGGATCACTGAAGCTTTCTTT
>TRBV4-1|NA|TRBD2|TRBJ2-7
CASSQSSDGGGYEQYF
TGCGCCAGCAGCCAATCCAGCGACGGGGGGGGGTACGAGCAGTACTTC
>TRBV7-2|NA|NA|TRBJ2-3
CASSLAGGQDTQYF
TGTGCCAGCAGCTTAGCGGGGGGGCAAGATACGCAGTATTTT
>TRBV7-8|NA|NA|TRBJ1-1
CASSLTLRVGQLNTEAFF
TGTGCCAGCAGCTTAACACTCAGGGTCGGGCAGCTGAACACTGAAGCTTTCTTT
>TRBV5-1|NA|TRBD1|TRBJ1-1
CASSLDRGHHTEAFF
TGCGCCAGCAGCTTGGACAGGGGGCACCACACTGAAGCTTTCTTT
>TRBV13|NA|NA|TRBJ2-1
CASSIALTHNEQFF
TGTGCCAGCAGCATAGCCCTGACACACAATGAGCAGTTCTTC